Reported below is one T cell receptor beta chain. Antigen: not known. This specimen belongs to a study of T cells after yellow fever vaccination. General study results and limits: A limited proportion of clonotypes was detected within both the CD4 and CD8 compartments.

Synthesis of TCR cDNA relied on 5'RACE template switching, which attached a universal primer site and UMIs. TCRdb re-derived calls from the 5' RACE reads in MiXCR, one entry per CDR3 protein. The repertoire holds approximately 550,000 distinct CDR3 sequences, with approximately 13% as singletons. This clonotype was sampled from a man younger than 45 who received the YFV17D yellow fever vaccine. The input for sequencing was PBMCs, taken on the day of the yellow fever booster vaccination.

CDR3 nucleotide sequence: TGTGCCAGCAGCTTAATGGGCGGAAAAACCGGGGAGCTGTTTTTT. Residues: CASSLMGGKTGELFF. This chain links TRBV7-3 with TRBJ2-2; D unresolved. In germline, CDR1 is SGHTA, CDR2 FQGTGA. Trimming cost V 1 base and J 5 bases, with 11 bases left between them. The CDR3 is made up of 15 amino acids.